One TCR beta chain is described in this entry. These data originate in a study of blood T cell repertoires in COVID-19. Study background: The origin of the acute and convalescent COVID-19 samples was the United States, Italy and Spain. The analysed material was cDNA or gDNA that came from T cells, B-cell-depleted T cells, or PBMCs.

In the original analysis: Estimates of nucleated cell counts were drawn from the amplification of reference gene primers. Sequencing was performed with immunoSEQ multiplex PCR; in TCRdb, only in-frame clones are kept and a portion is missing. The V and J calls and clone size are taken from that table; D and trimming were inferred from the DNA. Of 130,000 to 150,000 clones listed, around 81% are singletons. The V end was cut by 4 bases, the J end by 3 bases, with 18 bases between. This CDR3 region has 16 residues. Germline CDR1 reads SEHNR; CDR2 reads FQNEAQ (reference sequence). The TCR sequence derives from a woman aged 40 to 50 with active or convalescent COVID-19. V usage is TRBV7-9 and J usage is TRBJ1-1; D is possibly TRBD1 (6 bases). Sequencing was carried out using peripheral blood. The CDR3 bases are TGTGCCAGCAGCTCGTCGCCGACAGGATCGGACACTGAAGCTTTCTTT. Protein sequence: CASSSSPTGSDTEAFF.